Included here is one T cell receptor (beta chain) sequence, with context. This specimen comes from a study of OX40 agonist ivuxolimab in advanced cancers. Data came from immunoSEQ multiplex PCR; TCRdb stores just in-frame clones and leaves some out. The sample gives 35,000 to 40,000 clones, around 82% of which show up once; less than 2% is in the top ten. V lost 0 bases and J lost 2, with 9 bases in between. The length of the CDR3 is 15 residues. Germline CDR1 reads SGDLS; CDR2 reads YYNGEE. The sequence was collected from an adult with an advanced solid tumor such as melanoma, head and neck, liver or kidney cancer. The chain is built from TRBV9 and TRBJ1-3, with D possibly matching TRBD1 (5 bases). Sequenced here: CD4+ or CD8+ T cells sorted from blood, sampled in a trial of the OX40 agonist ivuxolimab. The CDR3: CASSVVGETGNTIYF. The CDR3 DNA reads TGTGCCAGCAGCGTAGTGGGGGAAACTGGAAACACCATATATTTT.